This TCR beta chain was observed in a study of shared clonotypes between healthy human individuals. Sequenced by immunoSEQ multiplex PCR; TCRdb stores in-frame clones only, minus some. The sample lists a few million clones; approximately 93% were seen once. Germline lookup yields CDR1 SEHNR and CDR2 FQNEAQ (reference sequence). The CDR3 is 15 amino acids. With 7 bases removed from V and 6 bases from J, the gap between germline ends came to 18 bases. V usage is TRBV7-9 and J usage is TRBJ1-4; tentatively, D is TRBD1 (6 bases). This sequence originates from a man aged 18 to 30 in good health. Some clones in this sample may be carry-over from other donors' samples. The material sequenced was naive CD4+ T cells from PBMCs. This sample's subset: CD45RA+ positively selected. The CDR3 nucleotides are TGTGCCAGCACCGGGGGCGGTGGTTACGATGAAAAACTGTTTTTT. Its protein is CASTGGGGYDEKLFF.